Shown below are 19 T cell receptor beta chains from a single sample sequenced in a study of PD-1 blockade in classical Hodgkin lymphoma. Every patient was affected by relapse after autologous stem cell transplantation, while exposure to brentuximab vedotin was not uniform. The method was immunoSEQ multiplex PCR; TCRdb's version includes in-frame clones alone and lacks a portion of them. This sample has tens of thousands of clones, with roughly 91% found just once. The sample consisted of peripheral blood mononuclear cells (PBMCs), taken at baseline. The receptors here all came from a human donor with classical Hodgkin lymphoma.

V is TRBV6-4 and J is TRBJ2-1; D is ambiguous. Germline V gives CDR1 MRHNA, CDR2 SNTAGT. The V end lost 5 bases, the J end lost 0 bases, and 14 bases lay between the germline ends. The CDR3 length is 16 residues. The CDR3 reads CASSPRPFGSYNEQFF. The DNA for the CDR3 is TGTGCCAGCAGTCCCCGGCCTTTCGGCTCCTACAATGAGCAGTTCTTC.

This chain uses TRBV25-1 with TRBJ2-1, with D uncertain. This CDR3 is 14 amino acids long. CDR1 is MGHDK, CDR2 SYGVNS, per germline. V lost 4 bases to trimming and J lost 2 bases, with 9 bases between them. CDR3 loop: CASSARSPYNEQFF. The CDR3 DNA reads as TGTGCCAGCAGTGCCCGGTCCCCCTACAATGAGCAGTTCTTC.

The CDR3 protein is CASSLEAGELFF. In DNA, the CDR3 is TGTGCCAGCAGCTTAGAAGCCGGGGAGCTGTTTTTT. The V call is TRBV11-3, the J call TRBJ2-2, with D hard to call. There are 12 residues in the CDR3. V was clipped by 0 bases and J by 6 bases, with 2 bases between them. Germline CDR1 is SGHNT and CDR2 is YENEEA. Full variable domain (missing parts from reference TRBV11-3 and TRBJ2-2): EAGVVQSPRYKIIEKKQPVAFWCNPISGHNTLYWYLQNLGQGPELLIRYENEEAVDDSQLPKDRFSAERLKGVDSTLKIQPAELGDSAVYLCASSLEAGELFFGEGSRLTVL.

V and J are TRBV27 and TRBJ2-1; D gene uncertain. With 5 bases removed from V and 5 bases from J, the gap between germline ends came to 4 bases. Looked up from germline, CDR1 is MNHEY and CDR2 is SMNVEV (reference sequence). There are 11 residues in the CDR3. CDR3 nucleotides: TGTGCCAGCAGTACAAACAATGAGCAGTTCTTC. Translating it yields CASSTNNEQFF.

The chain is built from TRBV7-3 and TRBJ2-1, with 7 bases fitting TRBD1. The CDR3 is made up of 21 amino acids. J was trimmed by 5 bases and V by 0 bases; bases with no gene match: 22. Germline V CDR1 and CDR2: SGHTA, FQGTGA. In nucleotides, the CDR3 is TGTGCCAGCAGCTTAACGGGTTTAACCTGGGACAGTCCGTTCCCCCACAATGAGCAGTTCTTC. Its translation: CASSLTGLTWDSPFPHNEQFF.

Written as DNA, the CDR3 is TGTGCCAGCAGCGCCTCGGGCGGATACGAGCAGTACTTC. This gives the protein CASSASGGYEQYF. V gene TRBV9 combines with J gene TRBJ2-7; D is unresolved. The ends were cut back, 3 bases at V and 4 bases at J, with 11 bases in the middle. CDR3 length equals 13 residues. CDR1 SGDLS and CDR2 YYNGEE come from the germline V gene.

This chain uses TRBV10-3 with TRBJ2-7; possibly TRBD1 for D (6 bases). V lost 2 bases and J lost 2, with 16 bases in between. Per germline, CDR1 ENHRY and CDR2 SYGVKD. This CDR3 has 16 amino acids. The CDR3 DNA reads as TGTGCCATCAGTGAGGGTCCCCTGGGGGCAGCCTACGAGCAGTACTTC. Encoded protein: CAISEGPLGAAYEQYF.

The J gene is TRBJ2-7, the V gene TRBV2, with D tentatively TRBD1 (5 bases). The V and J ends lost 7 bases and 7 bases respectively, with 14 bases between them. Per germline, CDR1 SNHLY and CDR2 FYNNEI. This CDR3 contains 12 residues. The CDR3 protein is CASIKGSREQYF. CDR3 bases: TGTGCCAGCATAAAGGGGTCGCGGGAGCAGTACTTC.

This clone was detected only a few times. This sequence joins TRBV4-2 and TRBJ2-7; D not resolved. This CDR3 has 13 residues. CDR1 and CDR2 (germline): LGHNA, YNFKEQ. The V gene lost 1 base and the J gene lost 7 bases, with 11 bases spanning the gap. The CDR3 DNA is TGTGCCAGCAGCCAAGGGGTGGGGTGGGAGCAGTACTTC. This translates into CASSQGVGWEQYF.

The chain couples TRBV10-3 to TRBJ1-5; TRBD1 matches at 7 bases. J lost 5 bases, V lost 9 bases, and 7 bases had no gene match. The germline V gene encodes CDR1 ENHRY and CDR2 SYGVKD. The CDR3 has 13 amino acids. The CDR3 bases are TGTGCCATACGAACAGGGGTGGATCAGCCCCAGCATTTT. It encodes CAIRTGVDQPQHF.

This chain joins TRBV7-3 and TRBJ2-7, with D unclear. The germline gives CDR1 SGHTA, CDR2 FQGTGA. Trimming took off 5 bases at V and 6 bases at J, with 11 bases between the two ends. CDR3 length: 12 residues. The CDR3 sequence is CASSALGSEQYF. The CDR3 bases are TGTGCCAGCAGCGCGCTGGGATCCGAGCAGTACTTC.

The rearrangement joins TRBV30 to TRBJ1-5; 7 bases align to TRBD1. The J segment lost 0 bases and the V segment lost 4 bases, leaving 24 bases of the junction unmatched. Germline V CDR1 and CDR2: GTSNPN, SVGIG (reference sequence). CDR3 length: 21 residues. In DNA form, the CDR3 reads TGTGCCTGGATGGGGGAACTAAGACAGGGAAGGGAAGAAAATAGCAATCAGCCCCAGCATTTT. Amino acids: CAWMGELRQGREENSNQPQHF. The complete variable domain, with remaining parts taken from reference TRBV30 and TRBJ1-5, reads SQTIHQWPATLVQPVGSPLSLECTVEGTSNPNLYWYRQAAGRGLQLLFYSVGIGQISSEVPQNLSASRPQDRQFILSSKKLLLSDSGFYLCAWMGELRQGREENSNQPQHFGDGTRLSIL.

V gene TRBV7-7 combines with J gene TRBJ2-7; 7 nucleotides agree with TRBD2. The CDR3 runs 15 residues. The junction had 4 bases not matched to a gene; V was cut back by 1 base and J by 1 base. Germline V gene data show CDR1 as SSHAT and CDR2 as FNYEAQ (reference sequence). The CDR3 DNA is TGTGCCAGCAGCTTAGGTAGCGGGCCATCCTACGAGCAGTACTTC. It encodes CASSLGSGPSYEQYF.

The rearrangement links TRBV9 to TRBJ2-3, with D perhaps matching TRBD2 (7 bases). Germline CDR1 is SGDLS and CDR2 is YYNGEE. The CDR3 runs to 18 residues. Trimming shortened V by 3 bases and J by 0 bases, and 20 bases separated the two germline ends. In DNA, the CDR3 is TGTGCCAGCAGCGACCCCATTCGACGGGGGGCTAGCACAGATACGCAGTATTTT. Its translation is CASSDPIRRGASTDTQYF.

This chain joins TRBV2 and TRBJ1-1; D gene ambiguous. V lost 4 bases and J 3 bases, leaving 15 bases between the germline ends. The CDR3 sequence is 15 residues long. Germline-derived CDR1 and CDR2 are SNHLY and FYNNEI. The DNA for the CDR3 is TGTGCCAGCAGTGGAATAGGAAAGAGGGACACTGAAGCTTTCTTT. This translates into CASSGIGKRDTEAFF.

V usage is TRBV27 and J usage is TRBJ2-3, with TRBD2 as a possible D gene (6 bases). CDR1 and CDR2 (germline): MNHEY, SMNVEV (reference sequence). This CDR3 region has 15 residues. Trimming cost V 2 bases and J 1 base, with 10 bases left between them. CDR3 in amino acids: CASSLGASGTDTQYF. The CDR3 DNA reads TGTGCCAGCAGTTTAGGGGCTAGCGGCACAGATACGCAGTATTTT.

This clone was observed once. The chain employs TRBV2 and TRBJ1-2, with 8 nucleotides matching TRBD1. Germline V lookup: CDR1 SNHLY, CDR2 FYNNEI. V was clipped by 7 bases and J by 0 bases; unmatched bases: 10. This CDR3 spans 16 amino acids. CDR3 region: CASIETGAWANYGYTF. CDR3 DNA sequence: TGTGCCAGCATTGAGACAGGGGCTTGGGCTAACTATGGCTACACCTTC.

This CDR3 reads CASSQQGVHTEAFF. The CDR3 coding sequence is TGTGCCAGCAGTCAACAGGGGGTGCACACTGAAGCTTTCTTT. The rearrangement joins TRBV2 to TRBJ1-1; 8 bases are shared with TRBD1. Germline V lookup: CDR1 SNHLY, CDR2 FYNNEI. The CDR3 loop spans 14 amino acids. Unmatched junction bases numbered 5, after V lost 5 bases and J lost 3 bases. Supplemented by reference TRBV2 and TRBJ1-1, the full variable domain reads EPEVTQTPSHQVTQMGQEVILRCVPISNHLYFYWYRQILGQKVEFLVSFYNNEISEKSEIFDDQFSVERPDGSNFTLKIRSTKLEDSAMYFCASSQQGVHTEAFFGQGTRLTVV.

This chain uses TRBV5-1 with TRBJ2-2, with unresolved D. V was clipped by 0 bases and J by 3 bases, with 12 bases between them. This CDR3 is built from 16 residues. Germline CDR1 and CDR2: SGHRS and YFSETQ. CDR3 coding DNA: TGCGCCAGCAGCTTGGGGTCGGCCATCTACACCGGGGAGCTGTTTTTT. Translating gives CASSLGSAIYTGELFF. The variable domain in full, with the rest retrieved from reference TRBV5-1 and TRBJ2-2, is KAGVTQTPRYLIKTRGQQVTLSCSPISGHRSVSWYQQTPGQGLQFLFEYFSETQRNKGNFPGRFSGRQFSNSRSEMNVSTLELGDSALYLCASSLGSAIYTGELFFGEGSRLTVL.